The rows below give T cell receptor beta chains drawn from one sample of a study of T cells after yellow fever vaccination. One entry per CDR3 protein, called by TCRdb with MiXCR from the 5' RACE reads. This sample has 300,000 to 400,000 distinct CDR3 sequences, with 8.7% found just once. This specimen consisted of PBMCs, obtained on the day of the first yellow fever vaccination. The receptors were gathered from a man aged 18 to 35 who received the YFV17D yellow fever vaccine. Both conserved end residues are part of each CDR3. Clone size, where shown, is once, few, many, or a class for clones that have expanded.

v_call	clone_size	j_call	cdr3_aa
TRBV18	few	TRBJ1-6	CASSPDRAGAPLHF
TRBV2	few	TRBJ1-4	CASSEMDSRKKLFF
TRBV5-1	few	TRBJ2-2	CASSSLRAGELFF
TRBV3-1	-	TRBJ2-6	CASSQDLGSWSGANVLTF
TRBV5-1	-	TRBJ1-6	CASSNSPGQSSPLHF
TRBV7-3	few	TRBJ2-3	CASSQTSDTQYF
TRBV7-9	few	TRBJ2-3	CASSLGLPVDTQYF
TRBV6-5	-	TRBJ1-1	CASSYSISFRTEAFF
TRBV7-2	-	TRBJ2-3	CASSLSGGASYTDTQYF
TRBV4-3	-	TRBJ2-5	CASSRPGHLETQYF
TRBV6-5	many	TRBJ1-2	CASSYSIGSNPYGYTF
TRBV3-1	-	TRBJ1-2	CASSRSGNNYGYTF
TRBV6-1	-	TRBJ2-1	CASSALLGGRGNEQFF
TRBV12-3/TRBV12-4	-	TRBJ2-1	CASSAGVLRQFF
TRBV11-2	many	TRBJ2-4	CASSLVSGRTLAKNIQYF
TRBV4-3	-	TRBJ1-4	CASSQWGNSNEKLFF
TRBV7-9	few	TRBJ1-6	CASSKWTGLSYNSPLHF
TRBV20-1	-	TRBJ2-4	CSASDGLAKNIQYF
TRBV5-1	-	TRBJ2-7	CASSQVGGYEQYF
TRBV4-1	many	TRBJ1-2	CASSQAPGGDGYTF
TRBV19	-	TRBJ2-5	CALSWGEQETQYF
TRBV5-4	few	TRBJ2-5	CASSWGGMVVGETQYF
TRBV5-1	many	TRBJ2-3	CASSLKGSHSTDTQYF
TRBV5-1	-	TRBJ2-5	CASSLVGQETRYF
TRBV5-1	many	TRBJ2-3	CASSLGVDTDTQYF
TRBV6-1	-	TRBJ2-3	CASSPLGTGMLTDTQYF
TRBV4-2	few	TRBJ1-5	CASSQPGTVFNQPQHF
TRBV7-9	-	TRBJ1-1	CASSLVGTPPVNTEAFF
TRBV2	once	TRBJ2-2	CASSRQRGSGTGELFF
TRBV7-6	many	TRBJ2-5	CASSLYQGQETQYF
TRBV7-8	-	TRBJ2-1	CASSLRGDPNEQFF
TRBV12-3/TRBV12-4	many	TRBJ2-1	CASSLGGGLTNNEQFF
TRBV11-2	few	TRBJ2-1	CASSSPVLEQFF
TRBV12-3/TRBV12-4	many	TRBJ2-5	CASSPDRVEETQYF
TRBV12-3/TRBV12-4	few	TRBJ2-1	CASSPDTGGLYNEQFF
TRBV29-1	few	TRBJ2-3	CSVAGWGTDTQYF
TRBV29-1	-	TRBJ2-5	CSVEGQIGETQYF
TRBV5-4	few	TRBJ2-3	CASSFLAGKIDTQYF
TRBV9	-	TRBJ2-2	CASSVEGRNTGELFF
TRBV12-3/TRBV12-4	few	TRBJ2-1	CASSTPGGSGGRNEQFF
TRBV4-3	many	TRBJ1-4	CASSAGREKLFF
TRBV7-9	few	TRBJ1-6	CASSWDRDPPPLHF
TRBV7-2	-	TRBJ2-5	CASSQASGGRETQYF
TRBV10-3	few	TRBJ2-3	CAISAPRTDTQYF
TRBV6-5	few	TRBJ1-1	CASSYSSPLEAFF
TRBV6-2/TRBV6-3	many	TRBJ2-1	CASRQLANTPYYNEQFF
TRBV21-1	few	TRBJ2-1	CASSPGSGGWGEQFF
TRBV5-4	-	TRBJ2-3	CASSWGDPHSTDTQYF
TRBV11-1	-	TRBJ2-1	CASITSGGARSIGYEQFF
TRBV5-1	-	TRBJ2-5	CASSEWAKAGETQYF